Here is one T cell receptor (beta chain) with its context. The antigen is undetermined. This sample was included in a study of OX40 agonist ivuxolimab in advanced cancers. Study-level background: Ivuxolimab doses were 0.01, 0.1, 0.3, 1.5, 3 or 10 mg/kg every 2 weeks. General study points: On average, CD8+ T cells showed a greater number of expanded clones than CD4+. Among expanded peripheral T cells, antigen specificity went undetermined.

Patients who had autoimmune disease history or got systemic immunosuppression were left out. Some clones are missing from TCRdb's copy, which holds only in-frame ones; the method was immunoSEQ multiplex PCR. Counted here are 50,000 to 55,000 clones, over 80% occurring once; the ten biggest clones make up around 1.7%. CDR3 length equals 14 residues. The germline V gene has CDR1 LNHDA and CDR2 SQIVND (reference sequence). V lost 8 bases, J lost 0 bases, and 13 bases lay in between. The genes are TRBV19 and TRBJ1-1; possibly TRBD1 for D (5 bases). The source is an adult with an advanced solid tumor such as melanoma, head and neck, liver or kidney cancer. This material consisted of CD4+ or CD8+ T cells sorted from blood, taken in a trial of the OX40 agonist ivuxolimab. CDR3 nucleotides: TGTGCCAGTCAGGCAGGGACCATGAACACTGAAGCTTTCTTT. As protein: CASQAGTMNTEAFF. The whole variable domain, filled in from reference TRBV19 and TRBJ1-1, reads DGGITQSPKYLFRKEGQNVTLSCEQNLNHDAMYWYRQDPGQGLRLIYYSQIVNDFQKGDIAEGYSVSREKKESFPLTVTSAQKNPTAFYLCASQAGTMNTEAFFGQGTRLTVV.